These 30 T cell receptor beta chains originate from one sample sequenced in a study of radiation and T cells in renal cell carcinoma. Repertoires were generated with immunoSEQ multiplex PCR, while TCRdb's copy carries only in-frame clones and drops some. The sample consists of tens of thousands of clones, 70% to 90% of them appearing once. Noted time point: blood 2 weeks post-SBRT. Described treatment: 15 Gy SBRT to primary tumor, nephrectomy 4 weeks later. This sample comprised blood, obtained from a patient whose treatment included radiotherapy and nephrectomy. The source of these receptors is a woman aged 45-65 years with renal cell carcinoma.

This rearrangement joins TRBV7-8 to TRBJ1-1; tentatively, D is TRBD1 (5 bases). The germline gives CDR1 SGHVS, CDR2 FQNEAQ. CDR3 length: 14 residues. The V gene lost 5 bases and the J gene lost 0 bases, with 10 bases spanning the gap. CDR3 in amino acids: CASSLEGMNTEAFF. The CDR3 DNA reads as TGTGCCAGCAGCCTAGAGGGGATGAACACTGAAGCTTTCTTT.

This chain connects TRBV9 to TRBJ2-3, with 13 bases lining up with TRBD2. The CDR3 sequence is 17 residues long. The germline gives CDR1 SGDLS, CDR2 YYNGEE. V was pared by 3 bases and J by 2 bases, with 6 bases of the junction left unmatched. CDR3 DNA sequence: TGTGCCAGCAGCGATCCCGGGACTAGCGGGACCACAGATACGCAGTATTTT. Protein sequence: CASSDPGTSGTTDTQYF.

This chain uses TRBV7-9 with TRBJ2-4; 10 positions agree with TRBD1. The V gene end was trimmed by 1 base and the J gene end by 6 bases; junction bases not matched to a gene: 6. The length of the CDR3 is 16 residues. In germline, CDR1 is SEHNR, CDR2 FQNEAQ (reference sequence). Here the CDR3 reads CASSLGTGGNGNIQYF. In nucleotides, the CDR3 is TGTGCCAGCAGCTTAGGGACAGGGGGTAATGGAAACATTCAGTACTTC.

V is TRBV7-8 and J is TRBJ2-3; 14 bases match TRBD2. The CDR3 is 20 residues long. V was clipped by 4 bases and J by 0 bases; unmatched bases: 12. Germline CDR1 and CDR2: SGHVS and FQNEAQ. The CDR3 is CASSSLLGTSGRPSTDTQYF. The DNA of the CDR3 is TGTGCCAGCAGCTCGTTATTAGGGACTAGCGGGAGACCCAGCACAGATACGCAGTATTTT.

The chain combines TRBV5-1 with TRBJ2-1; TRBD2 agrees at 7 bases. V was pared by 4 bases and J by 4 bases, with 11 bases of the junction left unmatched. The germline CDR1 and CDR2 sequences are SGHRS and YFSETQ. This CDR3 spans 16 amino acids. The CDR3 bases are TGCGCCAGCAGCCCGGGTTGGGCTAGCGGTTACAATGAGCAGTTCTTC. This sequence encodes CASSPGWASGYNEQFF.

This rearrangement joins TRBV11-2 to TRBJ2-7; D remains ambiguous. Trimming removed 4 bases at V and 4 bases at J, with 14 bases between. Germline V gives CDR1 SGHAT, CDR2 FQNNGV. The CDR3 spans 14 residues. CDR3 residues: CASSSSPMVYEQYF. Here the CDR3 DNA reads TGTGCCAGCAGCTCCAGTCCAATGGTTTACGAGCAGTACTTC.

The chain recombines TRBV28 with TRBJ1-5, with D tentatively TRBD1 (6 bases). Germline assignment: CDR1 MDHEN and CDR2 SYDVKM. V was trimmed by 5 bases and J by 1 base, leaving 18 bases between them. This CDR3 has 17 residues. CDR3 nucleotide sequence: TGTGCCAGCAGTCCGACCCAGGGGACCGAGAGCAATCAGCCCCAGCATTTT. This gives the protein CASSPTQGTESNQPQHF.

V gene TRBV7-6 combines with J gene TRBJ1-3, with D maybe TRBD1 (6 bases). From germline, CDR1 is SGHVS and CDR2 FNYEAQ. V was clipped by 5 bases and J by 0 bases, with 14 bases between them. The length of the CDR3 is 16 residues. DNA for the CDR3: TGTGCCAGCAGCCAGGGGCTAGGGGGCTCTGGAAACACCATATATTTT. Translating it yields CASSQGLGGSGNTIYF. The entire variable domain, with the rest obtained from reference TRBV7-6 and TRBJ1-3, is as follows: GAGVSQSPRYKVTKRGQDVALRCDPISGHVSLYWYRQALGQGPEFLTYFNYEAQQDKSGLPNDRFSAERPEGSISTLTIQRTEQRDSAMYRCASSQGLGGSGNTIYFGEGSWLTVV.

The chain links TRBV6-1 to TRBJ2-7; D call uncertain. Trimming left V 1 base short and J 2 bases short, with 9 bases between. This CDR3 is 14 amino acids long. Germline V gives CDR1 MNHNS, CDR2 SASEGT. The CDR3 loop is CASSEDHLPYEQYF. The CDR3 DNA sequence: TGTGCCAGCAGTGAAGACCATTTACCCTACGAGCAGTACTTC.

Here the CDR3 DNA reads TGTGCCAGTGCCAGACAAATCATGAACACTGAAGCTTTCTTT. As protein: CASARQIMNTEAFF. The chain recombines TRBV2 with TRBJ1-1; D not certain. Germline CDR1 is SNHLY and CDR2 is FYNNEI. The V end lost 9 bases, the J end lost 0 bases, and 14 bases lay between the germline ends. The CDR3 extends over 14 amino acids. Full variable domain (outside the CDR3, taken from reference TRBV2 and TRBJ1-1): EPEVTQTPSHQVTQMGQEVILRCVPISNHLYFYWYRQILGQKVEFLVSFYNNEISEKSEIFDDQFSVERPDGSNFTLKIRSTKLEDSAMYFCASARQIMNTEAFFGQGTRLTVV.

This sequence joins TRBV5-1 and TRBJ1-4; 8 bases agree with TRBD1. The trim removed 0 bases at V and 1 base at J, leaving 5 bases unmatched. CDR1 is SGHRS, CDR2 YFSETQ, per germline. The CDR3 covers 17 residues. CDR3: CASSLGTGKVTNEKLFF. The CDR3 DNA reads as TGCGCCAGCAGCTTGGGGACAGGGAAGGTAACTAATGAAAAACTGTTTTTT.

The CDR3 here is CASSFGTQETQYF. The CDR3 nucleotides read TGTGCCAGCAGCTTCGGGACCCAAGAGACCCAGTACTTC. The chain links TRBV5-4 to TRBJ2-5; D possibly uses TRBD1 or TRBD2 (5 bases each). V lost 2 bases and J 1 base, leaving 6 bases between the germline ends. This CDR3 region has 13 residues. Looked up from germline, CDR1 is SGHNT and CDR2 is YYREEE (reference sequence).

The rearrangement joins TRBV28 to TRBJ1-4, with D unclear. V lost 5 bases to trimming and J lost 0 bases, with 13 bases between them. This CDR3 has 16 residues. CDR1 is MDHEN, CDR2 SYDVKM, per germline. CDR3: CASSPSVVATNEKLFF. The CDR3 DNA sequence: TGTGCCAGCAGTCCTAGCGTGGTTGCAACTAATGAAAAACTGTTTTTT.

The chain links TRBV4-3 to TRBJ2-7; 9 positions agree with TRBD1. Germline V gene lookup returns CDR1 LGHNA and CDR2 YSLEER. J lost 6 bases, V lost 0 bases, and 3 bases had no gene match. The CDR3 is 14 amino acids. In DNA form, the CDR3 reads TGCGCCAGCAGCCAAGACCGGGACAGGGCCGAGCAGTACTTC. Protein product: CASSQDRDRAEQYF.

V usage is TRBV27 and J usage is TRBJ2-2, with 8 bases that match TRBD1. Germline V gene data show CDR1 as MNHEY and CDR2 as SMNVEV (reference sequence). The CDR3 is made up of 14 amino acids. Trimming took 6 bases from V and 1 from J; bases not matched to a gene: 1. The CDR3 loop reads CASRGQENTGELFF. CDR3 nucleotide sequence: TGTGCCAGCAGGGGACAGGAGAACACCGGGGAGCTGTTTTTT.

This clone was seen just once. The genes are TRBV11-3 and TRBJ2-1, with TRBD1 matching over 8 bases. This CDR3 has 17 residues. Germline-derived CDR1 and CDR2 are SGHNT and YENEEA. The trim removed 5 bases at V and 5 bases at J, leaving 14 bases unmatched. The CDR3 spells CASSGRTGRSNDNEQFF. The CDR3 DNA reads TGTGCCAGCAGCGGACGGACAGGGCGGTCGAATGACAATGAGCAGTTCTTC.

This clone showed up just once. The chain combines TRBV6-1 with TRBJ2-7, with D unresolved. Between the trimmed V and J ends, which lost 6 bases and 7 bases, there was a span of 22 bases. CDR3 length: 15 amino acids. Germline CDR1 MNHNS, CDR2 SASEGT. The CDR3 bases are TGTGCCAGCAGACTGGCATCGTTGCAGGCCGGGGAGCAGTACTTC. Amino acid sequence: CASRLASLQAGEQYF.

The V gene is TRBV28, the J gene TRBJ1-1; D may be TRBD1 (6 bases). Per germline, CDR1 MDHEN and CDR2 SYDVKM. Trimming pared 8 bases from V and 3 bases from J, leaving 10 bases between. The CDR3 is 12 amino acids. In DNA, the CDR3 is TGTGCCAGCTATGGACAGCACACTGAAGCTTTCTTT. This encodes CASYGQHTEAFF.

V is TRBV28 and J is TRBJ1-2; unclear D gene. The CDR3 runs 17 residues. Trimming stripped 4 bases from V and 3 bases from J, with 21 bases between. The germline gives CDR1 MDHEN, CDR2 SYDVKM. CDR3 region: CASSYPVWGSGDYGYTF. In DNA form, the CDR3 reads TGTGCCAGCAGTTACCCCGTTTGGGGTTCTGGGGACTATGGCTACACCTTC.

The rearrangement uses TRBV5-4 and TRBJ2-1; D is perhaps TRBD1 (6 bases). The V gene's germline CDR1 is SGHNT and CDR2 YYREEE (reference sequence). CDR3 size: 14 residues. V was clipped by 4 bases and J by 5 bases, with 13 bases between them. The DNA for the CDR3 is TGTGCCAGCAGCCTCAAACAGGGTAACAATGAGCAGTTCTTC. Protein: CASSLKQGNNEQFF.

V gene TRBV19 combines with J gene TRBJ1-1; no clear D gene. Germline V gene lookup returns CDR1 LNHDA and CDR2 SQIVND (reference sequence). CDR3 size: 13 residues. V lost 3 bases and J lost 1, with 6 bases in between. The CDR3 protein is CASSISRNTEAFF. CDR3 sequence (DNA): TGTGCCAGTAGTATTTCCCGGAACACTGAAGCTTTCTTT. The whole variable domain, remainder taken from reference TRBV19 and TRBJ1-1, is DGGITQSPKYLFRKEGQNVTLSCEQNLNHDAMYWYRQDPGQGLRLIYYSQIVNDFQKGDIAEGYSVSREKKESFPLTVTSAQKNPTAFYLCASSISRNTEAFFGQGTRLTVV.

The genes are TRBV5-1 and TRBJ2-2; no firm D call. Trimming left V 0 bases short and J 0 bases short, with 3 bases between. The CDR3 length is 14 residues. From germline, CDR1 is SGHRS and CDR2 YFSETQ. The CDR3 region has the DNA TGCGCCAGCAGCTTGGCTACGAACACCGGGGAGCTGTTTTTT. Protein product: CASSLATNTGELFF.

The chain carries TRBV5-1 and TRBJ2-7; tentatively, D is TRBD1 (6 bases). The CDR3 is 14 residues long. Germline lookup yields CDR1 SGHRS and CDR2 YFSETQ. With 4 bases removed from V and 5 bases from J, the gap between germline ends came to 16 bases. The CDR3 reads CASSAILQGDEQYF. For the CDR3, the DNA is TGCGCCAGCAGCGCCATTCTACAGGGTGACGAGCAGTACTTC. The full variable domain, completed using reference TRBV5-1 and TRBJ2-7, is KAGVTQTPRYLIKTRGQQVTLSCSPISGHRSVSWYQQTPGQGLQFLFEYFSETQRNKGNFPGRFSGRQFSNSRSEMNVSTLELGDSALYLCASSAILQGDEQYFGPGTRLTVT.

The rearrangement uses TRBV28 and TRBJ1-5; TRBD1 aligns across 9 bases. V dropped 3 bases and J dropped 4; count of bases not matched to a gene: 4. Germline-derived CDR1 and CDR2 are MDHEN and SYDVKM. This CDR3 comprises 15 residues. The CDR3 spells CASSFSQGANQPQHF. The CDR3 DNA reads TGTGCCAGCAGTTTCTCACAGGGGGCTAATCAGCCCCAGCATTTT.

This clone was seen just once. The V and J genes are TRBV2 and TRBJ2-5; D is ambiguous. CDR3 size: 13 residues. V lost 7 bases and J lost 10, with 19 bases in between. From germline, CDR1 is SNHLY and CDR2 FYNNEI. CDR3 sequence: CASTKAIAGDQYF. In DNA form, the CDR3 reads TGTGCCAGCACTAAGGCTATCGCCGGAGACCAGTACTTC.

Many counts were recorded for this clone. J is TRBJ2-2 and V is TRBV5-1; D call uncertain. Trimming stripped 4 bases from V and 6 bases from J, with 16 bases between. The germline V gene has CDR1 SGHRS and CDR2 YFSETQ. The CDR3 sequence is 15 residues long. Here the CDR3 reads CASSPSTFGPGELFF. CDR3 nucleotide sequence: TGCGCCAGCAGCCCCTCAACCTTCGGTCCCGGGGAGCTGTTTTTT.

The chain joins TRBV5-1 to TRBJ2-2; 9 bases are a match to TRBD1. Trimming at V came to 3 bases and at J to 4 bases, leaving 1 base not matched to a gene. CDR1 SGHRS and CDR2 YFSETQ come from the germline V gene. The CDR3 covers 14 residues. The CDR3 coding sequence is TGCGCCAGCAGCTACAGGGGGCCCACCGGGGAGCTGTTTTTT. Amino acids: CASSYRGPTGELFF.

The chain links TRBV7-2 to TRBJ2-1, with D possibly being TRBD1 (6 bases). Germline CDR1 and CDR2: SGHTA and FQGNSA. The CDR3 contains 15 residues. V dropped 2 bases and J dropped 6 bases, with 14 bases sitting between them. CDR3 nucleotide sequence: TGTGCCAGCAGCTTATCGGCAGGGGTCAGCAATGAGCAGTTCTTC. Translation gives CASSLSAGVSNEQFF.

The chain recombines TRBV5-1 with TRBJ1-2; 9 bases line up with TRBD1. The CDR3 has 16 residues. Germline V CDR1 and CDR2: SGHRS, YFSETQ. With V trimmed by 4 bases and J by 1 base, 8 bases remained unmatched. CDR3 in DNA: TGCGCCAGCAGCGGAATGACAGGGGGGCTTAACTATGGCTACACCTTC. Encoded protein: CASSGMTGGLNYGYTF. The full variable domain, in which reference TRBV5-1 and TRBJ1-2 provide the parts outside the CDR3, is KAGVTQTPRYLIKTRGQQVTLSCSPISGHRSVSWYQQTPGQGLQFLFEYFSETQRNKGNFPGRFSGRQFSNSRSEMNVSTLELGDSALYLCASSGMTGGLNYGYTFGSGTRLTVV.

The genes are TRBV2 and TRBJ2-7; 9 bases fit TRBD2. J lost 5 bases, V lost 9 bases, and 8 bases had no gene match. Germline V lookup: CDR1 SNHLY, CDR2 FYNNEI. This CDR3 has 13 residues. The CDR3 nucleotides are TGTGCCAGAAGTCTAGCGGGGATCAACGAGCAGTACTTC. Protein: CARSLAGINEQYF.